This T cell receptor (beta chain) was profiled in a study of T cells in localized non-small cell lung cancer. General study findings and limits: Of the top 100 tumor clones, median 57 were in adjacent lung, about 30 among its top 100. Among blood samples, higher T cell density accompanied longer overall survival.

Sequencing was performed with immunoSEQ multiplex PCR; in TCRdb, only in-frame clones are kept and a portion is missing. The sample shows tens of thousands of clones, roughly 79% of them seen only once. Remarks on this clone: Its antigen is not identified.

V was shortened by 2 bases and J by 6 bases, with 10 bases between the two germline ends. Germline V gives CDR1 SGHRS, CDR2 YFSETQ. The CDR3 length is 13 residues. Sequences were derived from PBMCs, sampled before any cancer treatment. The source is a man between 35 and 75 years old with stage II lung adenocarcinoma. The chain couples TRBV5-1 to TRBJ2-3, with D perhaps matching TRBD2 (6 bases). CDR3 nucleotides: TGCGCCAGCAGCTTTGGGACTCTCGATACGCAGTATTTT. Residues: CASSFGTLDTQYF.